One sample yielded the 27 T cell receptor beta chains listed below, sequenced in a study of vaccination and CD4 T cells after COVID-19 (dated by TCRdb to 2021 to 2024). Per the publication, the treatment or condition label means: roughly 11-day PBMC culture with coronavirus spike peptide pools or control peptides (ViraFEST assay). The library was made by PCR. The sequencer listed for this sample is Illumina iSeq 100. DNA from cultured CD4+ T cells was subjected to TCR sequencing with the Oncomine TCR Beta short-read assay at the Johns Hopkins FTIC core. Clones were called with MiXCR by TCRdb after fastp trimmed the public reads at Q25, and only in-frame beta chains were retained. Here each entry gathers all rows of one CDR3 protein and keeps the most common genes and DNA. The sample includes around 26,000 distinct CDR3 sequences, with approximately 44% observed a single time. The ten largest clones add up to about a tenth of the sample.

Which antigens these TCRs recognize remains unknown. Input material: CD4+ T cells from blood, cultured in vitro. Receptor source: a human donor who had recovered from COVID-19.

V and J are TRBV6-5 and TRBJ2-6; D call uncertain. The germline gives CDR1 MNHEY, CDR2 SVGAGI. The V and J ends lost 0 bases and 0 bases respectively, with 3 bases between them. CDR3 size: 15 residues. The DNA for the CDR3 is TGTGCCAGCAGTTACTCAGTCTCTGGGGCCAACGTCCTGACTTTC. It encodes CASSYSVSGANVLTF.

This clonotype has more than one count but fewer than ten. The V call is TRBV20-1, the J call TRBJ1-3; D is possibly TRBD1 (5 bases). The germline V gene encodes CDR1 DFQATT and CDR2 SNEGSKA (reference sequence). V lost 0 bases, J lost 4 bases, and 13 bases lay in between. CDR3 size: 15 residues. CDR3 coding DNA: TGCAGTGCTAGAGATCGTGCAGGGTTAGGAAACACCATATATTTT. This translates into CSARDRAGLGNTIYF.

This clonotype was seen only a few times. CDR3 residues: CASSFGGTGELFF. CDR3 in DNA: TGTGCCAGCAGTTTCGGAGGGACCGGGGAGCTGTTTTTT. V usage is TRBV12-3 or TRBV12-4 and J usage is TRBJ2-2, with D maybe TRBD2 (6 bases). V was trimmed by 3 bases and J by 5 bases, leaving 7 bases between them. The CDR3 has 13 amino acids.

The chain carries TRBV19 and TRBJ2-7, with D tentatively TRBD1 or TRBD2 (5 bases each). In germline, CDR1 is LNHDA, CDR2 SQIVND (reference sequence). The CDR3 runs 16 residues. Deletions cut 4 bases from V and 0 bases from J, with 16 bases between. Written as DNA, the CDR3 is TGTGCCAGTAGTAGCCCCGGGACGGCGAGCTCCTACGAGCAGTACTTC. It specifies CASSSPGTASSYEQYF.

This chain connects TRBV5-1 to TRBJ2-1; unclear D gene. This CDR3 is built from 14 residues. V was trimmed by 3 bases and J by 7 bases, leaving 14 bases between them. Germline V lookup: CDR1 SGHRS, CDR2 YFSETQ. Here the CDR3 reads CASSYPWGSNEQFF. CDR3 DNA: TGCGCCAGCAGCTACCCCTGGGGATCTAATGAGCAGTTCTTC.

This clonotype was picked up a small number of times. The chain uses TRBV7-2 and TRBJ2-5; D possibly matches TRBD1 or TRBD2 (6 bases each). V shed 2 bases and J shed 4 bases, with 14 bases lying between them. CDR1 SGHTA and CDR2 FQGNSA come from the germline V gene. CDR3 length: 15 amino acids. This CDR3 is CASSLTARGRETQYF. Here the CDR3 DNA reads TGTGCCAGCAGCTTAACAGCCCGGGGGCGAGAGACCCAGTACTTC.

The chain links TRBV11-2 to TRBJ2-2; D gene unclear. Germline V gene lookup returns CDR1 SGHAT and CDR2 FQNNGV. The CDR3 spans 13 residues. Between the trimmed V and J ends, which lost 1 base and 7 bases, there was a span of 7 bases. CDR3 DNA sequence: TGTGCCAGCAGCTTAGTTAGTAGCGGGGAGCTGTTTTTT. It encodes CASSLVSSGELFF.

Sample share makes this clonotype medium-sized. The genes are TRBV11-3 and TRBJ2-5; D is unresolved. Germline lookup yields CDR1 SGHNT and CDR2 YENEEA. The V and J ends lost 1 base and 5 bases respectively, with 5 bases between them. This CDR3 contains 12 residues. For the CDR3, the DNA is TGTGCCAGCAGCTTAGGGGATGAGACCCAGTACTTC. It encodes CASSLGDETQYF.

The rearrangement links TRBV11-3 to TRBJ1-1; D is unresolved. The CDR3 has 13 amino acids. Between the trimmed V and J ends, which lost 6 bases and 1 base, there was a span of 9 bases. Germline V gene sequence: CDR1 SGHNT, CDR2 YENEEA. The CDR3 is CASSQQRNTEAFF. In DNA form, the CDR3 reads TGTGCCAGCAGTCAACAGAGGAACACTGAAGCTTTCTTT.

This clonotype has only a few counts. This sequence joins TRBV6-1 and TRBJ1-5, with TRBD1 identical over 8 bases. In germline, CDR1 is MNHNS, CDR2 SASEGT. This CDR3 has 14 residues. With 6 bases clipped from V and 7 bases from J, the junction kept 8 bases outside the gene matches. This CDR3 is CASRWTGRDQPQHF. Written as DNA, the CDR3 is TGTGCCAGCAGATGGACAGGGAGAGACCAGCCCCAGCATTTT.

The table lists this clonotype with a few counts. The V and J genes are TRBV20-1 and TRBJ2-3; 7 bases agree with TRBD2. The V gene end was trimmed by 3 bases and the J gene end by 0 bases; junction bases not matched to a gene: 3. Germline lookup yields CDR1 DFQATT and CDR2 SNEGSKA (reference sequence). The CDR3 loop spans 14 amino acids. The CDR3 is CSARSSGSTDTQYF. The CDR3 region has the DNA TGCAGTGCTAGGTCTAGCGGAAGCACAGATACGCAGTATTTT.

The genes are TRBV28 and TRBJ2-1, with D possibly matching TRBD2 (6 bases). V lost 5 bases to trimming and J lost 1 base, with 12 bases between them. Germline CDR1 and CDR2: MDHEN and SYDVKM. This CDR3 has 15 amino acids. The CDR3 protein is CASSPLGRSYNEQFF. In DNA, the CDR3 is TGTGCCAGCAGTCCACTAGGGAGGTCCTACAATGAGCAGTTCTTC.

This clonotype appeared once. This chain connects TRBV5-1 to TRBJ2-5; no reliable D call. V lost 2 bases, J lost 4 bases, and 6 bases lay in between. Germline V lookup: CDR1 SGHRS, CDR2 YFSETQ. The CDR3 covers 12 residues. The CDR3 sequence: CASSLTTETQYF. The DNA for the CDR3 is TGCGCCAGCAGCTTAACTACAGAGACCCAGTACTTC.

The CDR3 DNA is TGCGCCAGCAGCGAACAGGGGGTGATAGAGACCCAGTACTTC. Protein product: CASSEQGVIETQYF. The rearrangement uses TRBV5-1 and TRBJ2-5, with 8 bases matching TRBD1. Unmatched junction bases numbered 6, after V lost 4 bases and J lost 4 bases. Germline loops: CDR1 SGHRS, CDR2 YFSETQ. This CDR3 has 14 amino acids.

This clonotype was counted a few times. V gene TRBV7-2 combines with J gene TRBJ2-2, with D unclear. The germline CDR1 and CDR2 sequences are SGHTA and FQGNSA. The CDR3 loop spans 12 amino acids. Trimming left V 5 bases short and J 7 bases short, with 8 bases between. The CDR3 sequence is CASSRYGGELFF. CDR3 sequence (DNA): TGTGCCAGCAGCCGATATGGCGGGGAGCTGTTTTTT.

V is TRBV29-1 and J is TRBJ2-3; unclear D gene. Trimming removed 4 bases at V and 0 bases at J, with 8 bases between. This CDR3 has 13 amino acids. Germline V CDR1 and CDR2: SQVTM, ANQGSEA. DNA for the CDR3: TGCAGCGTTGCGCGAATTAGCACAGATACGCAGTATTTT. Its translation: CSVARISTDTQYF.

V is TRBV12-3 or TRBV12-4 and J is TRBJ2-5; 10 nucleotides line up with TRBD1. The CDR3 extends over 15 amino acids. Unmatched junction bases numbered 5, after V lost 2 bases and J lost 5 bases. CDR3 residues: CASSLRQGAGETQYF. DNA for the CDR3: TGTGCCAGCAGTTTAAGACAGGGGGCAGGGGAGACCCAGTACTTC.

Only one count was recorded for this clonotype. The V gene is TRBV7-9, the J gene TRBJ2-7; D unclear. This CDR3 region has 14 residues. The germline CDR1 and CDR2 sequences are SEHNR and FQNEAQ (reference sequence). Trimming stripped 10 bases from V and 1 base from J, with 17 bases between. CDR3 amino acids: CATSLPQVSYEQYF. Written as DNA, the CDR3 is TGTGCCACCTCTCTCCCCCAAGTGTCCTACGAGCAGTACTTC. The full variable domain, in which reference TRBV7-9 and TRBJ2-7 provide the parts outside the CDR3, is DTGVSQNPRHKITKRGQNVTFRCDPISEHNRLYWYRQTLGQGPEFLTYFQNEAQLEKSRLLSDRFSAERPKGSFSTLEIQRTEQGDSAMYLCATSLPQVSYEQYFGPGTRLTVT.

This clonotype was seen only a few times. CDR3 bases: TGCGCCAGCAGTGAGTCCACGGGGGGCTATTATGGCTACACCTTC. Translating gives CASSESTGGYYGYTF. This chain connects TRBV10-1 to TRBJ1-2; TRBD1 might be the D (6 bases). From germline, CDR1 is WNHNN and CDR2 SYGVQD (reference sequence). V lost 0 bases and J 5 bases, leaving 13 bases between the germline ends. The CDR3 is 15 amino acids.

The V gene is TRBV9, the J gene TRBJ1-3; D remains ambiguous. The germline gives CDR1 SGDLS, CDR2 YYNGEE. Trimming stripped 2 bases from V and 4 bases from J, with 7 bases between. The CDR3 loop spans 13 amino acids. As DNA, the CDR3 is TGTGCCAGCAGCGTCTGGGCCGGAAACACCATATATTTT. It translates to CASSVWAGNTIYF.

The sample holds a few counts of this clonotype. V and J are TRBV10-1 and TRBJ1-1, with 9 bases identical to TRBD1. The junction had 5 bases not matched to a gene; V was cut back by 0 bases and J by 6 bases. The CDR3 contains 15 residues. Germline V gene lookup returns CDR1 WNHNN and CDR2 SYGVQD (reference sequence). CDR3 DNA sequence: TGCGCCAGCAGTGAGTCGACAGGGGGGTTGGCTGAAGCTTTCTTT. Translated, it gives CASSESTGGLAEAFF.

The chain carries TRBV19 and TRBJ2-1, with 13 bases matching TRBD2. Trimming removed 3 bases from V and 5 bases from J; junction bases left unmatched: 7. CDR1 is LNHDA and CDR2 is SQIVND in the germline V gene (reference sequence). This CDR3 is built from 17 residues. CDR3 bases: TGTGCCAGTAGTATGGATCAGGGACTAGCGGGACACAATGAGCAGTTCTTC. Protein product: CASSMDQGLAGHNEQFF.

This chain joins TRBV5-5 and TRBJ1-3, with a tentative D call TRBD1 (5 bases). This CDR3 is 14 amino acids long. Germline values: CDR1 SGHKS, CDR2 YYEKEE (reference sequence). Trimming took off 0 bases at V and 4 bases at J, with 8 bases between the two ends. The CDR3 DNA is TGTGCCAGCAGCTTGGACAGGACGGGAAACACCATATATTTT. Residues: CASSLDRTGNTIYF.

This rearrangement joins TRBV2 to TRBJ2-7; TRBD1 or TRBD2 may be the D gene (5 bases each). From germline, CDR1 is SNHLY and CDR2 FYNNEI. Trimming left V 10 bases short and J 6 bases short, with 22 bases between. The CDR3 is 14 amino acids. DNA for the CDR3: TGTGCCAACAATCTAGGCCGGGGCCCCGGCGAGCAGTACTTC. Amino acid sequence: CANNLGRGPGEQYF. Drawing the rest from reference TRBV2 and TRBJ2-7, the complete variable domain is EPEVTQTPSHQVTQMGQEVILRCVPISNHLYFYWYRQILGQKVEFLVSFYNNEISEKSEIFDDQFSVERPDGSNFTLKIRSTKLEDSAMYFCANNLGRGPGEQYFGPGTRLTVT.

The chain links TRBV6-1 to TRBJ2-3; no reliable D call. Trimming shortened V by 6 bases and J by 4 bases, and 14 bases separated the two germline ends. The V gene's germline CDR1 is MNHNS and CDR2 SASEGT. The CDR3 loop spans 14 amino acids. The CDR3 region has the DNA TGTGCCAGCAGGGCGGTCCCTCCCTCAGATACGCAGTATTTT. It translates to CASRAVPPSDTQYF.

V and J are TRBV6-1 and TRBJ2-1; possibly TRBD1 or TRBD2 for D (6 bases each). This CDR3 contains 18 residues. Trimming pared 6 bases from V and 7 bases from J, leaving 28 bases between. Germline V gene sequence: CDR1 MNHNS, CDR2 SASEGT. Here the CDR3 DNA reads TGTGCCAGCAGGAAACCCCATCGGGGGCCAGGGGTTGATAATGAGCAGTTCTTC. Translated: CASRKPHRGPGVDNEQFF.

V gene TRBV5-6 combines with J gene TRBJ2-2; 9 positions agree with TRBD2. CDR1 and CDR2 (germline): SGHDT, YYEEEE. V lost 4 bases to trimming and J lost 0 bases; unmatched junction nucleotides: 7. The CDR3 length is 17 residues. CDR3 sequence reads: CASSTIAGATNTGELFF. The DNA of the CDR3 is TGTGCCAGCAGCACTATAGCGGGGGCCACGAACACCGGGGAGCTGTTTTTT.